The T cell receptor beta chain described here comes from a study of T cell repertoires in cytomegalovirus infection. The overall study: TCR beta signatures that were public indicated CMV infection and matching HLA type.

One entry per CDR3 protein, called by TCRdb with MiXCR from the reads. The sample consists of roughly 300,000 distinct CDR3 sequences, about 26% of them appearing once. The trim removed 3 bases at V and 10 bases at J, leaving 5 bases unmatched. The CDR3 has 15 amino acids. Germline V gene data show CDR1 as SGHTA and CDR2 as FQGNSA. This clonotype has at least ten counts. The sequenced sample consisted of PBMCs. This chain connects TRBV7-2 to TRBJ1-6; 11 nucleotides line up with TRBD1. The sequence derives from a human donor in good health (CMV status not recorded). Some clones in this sample may be carry-over from other donors' samples. As DNA, the CDR3 is TGTGCCAGCAGCTTGGACAGGGGGCTGGAATCACCCCTCCACTTT. Translating it yields CASSLDRGLESPLHF.